This T cell receptor beta chain was found in a study of blood T cell repertoires in COVID-19. Study as a whole: Spain, Italy and the United States supplied samples that represented acute and convalescent COVID-19. Nucleic acid was either cDNA or gDNA, and it came from T cells, B-cell-depleted T cells, or PBMCs.

Per the original data handling: Quantification of nucleated cells was approximated via reference gene primer amplification. Some clones are missing from TCRdb's copy, which holds only in-frame ones; the method was immunoSEQ multiplex PCR. That table gives V, J and clone size, and the DNA gave D and trimming. This sample carries 95,000 or so clones, 81% of them seen once, and the ten largest clones take approximately 25%. Trimming took off 4 bases at V and 7 bases at J, with 16 bases between the two ends. The germline V gene has CDR1 SEHNR and CDR2 FQNEAQ (reference sequence). This CDR3 region has 14 residues.

The sample consisted of peripheral blood. This TCR was sampled from an older man with active or convalescent COVID-19. V usage is TRBV7-9 and J usage is TRBJ1-2; tentative D call: TRBD1 (5 bases). DNA for the CDR3: TGTGCCAGCAGCTCCCTAGGACAAGTCGGTGGCTACACCTTC. Protein: CASSSLGQVGGYTF. The entire variable domain, with the rest obtained from reference TRBV7-9 and TRBJ1-2, is as follows: DTGVSQNPRHKITKRGQNVTFRCDPISEHNRLYWYRQTLGQGPEFLTYFQNEAQLEKSRLLSDRFSAERPKGSFSTLEIQRTEQGDSAMYLCASSSLGQVGGYTFGSGTRLTVV.